The rows below give T cell receptor beta chains drawn from one sample of a study of Ad26.COV2.S vaccination and SARS-CoV-2 variants. The repertoire was sequenced with immunoSEQ multiplex PCR; TCRdb's copy has only in-frame clones and lacks some. The table records around 250,000 clones, roughly 89% of them present only once. The source was peripheral blood, collected in a trial of Ad26.COV2.S vaccine versus placebo. The origin of the receptors is a person aged 18-65 years who received the Ad26.COV2.S COVID-19 vaccine or a placebo. CDR3s include the opening cysteine and the closing phenylalanine or tryptophan. The D gene is left open where the match is weak. Clone size is given for some rows only: seen once, a few or many times, or a class if the clone is expanded.

J gene,clone size,D gene,V gene,CDR3 DNA,CDR3 protein
TRBJ1-5,.,TRBD1,TRBV7-2,TGTGCCAGCAGCTCCTCCGGGACAGGGGCAAATCAGCCCCAGCATTTT,CASSSSGTGANQPQHF
TRBJ2-3,.,TRBD2,TRBV2,TGTGCCAGCAGAGGAGCGGGGGGTGCCACAGATACGCAGTATTTT,CASRGAGGATDTQYF
TRBJ1-2,.,.,TRBV12-3/TRBV12-4,TGTGCCAGCAGTTTAACAGCTAACTATGGCTACACCTTC,CASSLTANYGYTF
TRBJ1-1,.,.,TRBV12-5,TGTGCTAGCGCACCCATAGGGGACACTGAAGCTTTCTTT,CASAPIGDTEAFF
TRBJ1-1,.,.,TRBV9,TGTGCCAGCAGCTCCCGGATCTTAAGGGCTTTCTTT,CASSSRILRAFF
TRBJ2-1,.,.,TRBV5-1,TGCGCCAGCAGCTACAGGGAATCCTACAATGAGCAGTTCTTC,CASSYRESYNEQFF
TRBJ1-1,.,.,TRBV14,TGTGCCAGCAGCCAAAACACGAACACTGAAGCTTTCTTT,CASSQNTNTEAFF
TRBJ2-7,once,.,TRBV3-1/TRBV3-2,TGTGCCAGCAGCTACCGGGACGCGTCCTCCTACGAGCAGTACTTC,CASSYRDASSYEQYF
TRBJ2-5,.,TRBD1,TRBV18,TGTGCCAGCTCACCACAAAAGGGCCGGGTCCAGGGGGCCCAGTACTTC,CASSPQKGRVQGAQYF
TRBJ2-7,.,.,TRBV2,TGTGCCAGCAGTGAAGGGCAGGGCCGTAAGCTCGAGCAGTACTTC,CASSEGQGRKLEQYF
TRBJ2-5,.,.,TRBV3-1/TRBV3-2,TGTGCCAGCAGCCAAGATATTGCAGGAAGTTCGGCCCAGTACTTC,CASSQDIAGSSAQYF
TRBJ1-6,.,.,TRBV13,TGTGCCAGCAGCTTAGCGGGGGGCGCAAATAATTCACCCCTCCACTTT,CASSLAGGANNSPLHF
TRBJ2-1,.,.,TRBV9,TGTGCCAGCAGCGTGGAAAGGACCACAGAGCAGTTCTTC,CASSVERTTEQFF
TRBJ2-5,once,.,TRBV2,TGTGCCAGCAGTCGAGAGGAGCTGTGGGAGACCCAGTACTTC,CASSREELWETQYF
TRBJ1-1,.,.,TRBV7-9,TGTGCCAGCAGCACCGTCGGGGGTATCACTGAAGCTTTCTTT,CASSTVGGITEAFF
TRBJ2-5,.,TRBD2,TRBV9,TGTGCCAGCAGCCAGCGGGGAGGGTTCGAAGAGACCCAGTACTTC,CASSQRGGFEETQYF
TRBJ1-1,.,.,TRBV19,TGTGCCAGTAGTACCGGGACCCTGGTTAACACTGAAGCTTTCTTT,CASSTGTLVNTEAFF
TRBJ2-3,.,.,TRBV7-2,TGTGCCAGCAGCTTTAGAGGGCTAGCCAAGGTAGATACGCAGTATTTT,CASSFRGLAKVDTQYF
TRBJ1-5,once,TRBD1,TRBV24-1,TGTGCCACCAGGTCGGGACAGGTAAATCAGCCCCAGCATTTT,CATRSGQVNQPQHF
TRBJ1-2,few,.,TRBV4-1,TGCGCCAGCAGCCAAGATCTACGGGGGTCTAGTAACTATGGCTACACCTTC,CASSQDLRGSSNYGYTF
TRBJ1-1,.,TRBD1,TRBV5-1,TGCGCCAGCGGCCGCTCACCGGGACAGGGGTTGGCTGAAGCTTTCTTT,CASGRSPGQGLAEAFF
TRBJ2-7,few,TRBD1,TRBV19,TGTGCCAGTAGTAGGGACACAGGGGAAGGCGGCTACGGGCAGTACTTC,CASSRDTGEGGYGQYF
TRBJ2-2,few,TRBD2,TRBV19,TGTGCCAGTTCCCGCCTAGCGGGGGCGAACACCGGGGAGCTGTTTTTT,CASSRLAGANTGELFF
TRBJ1-3,.,.,TRBV5-1,TGCGCCAGCAGGATTCGGCAGGGCGCTGGAAACACCATATATTTT,CASRIRQGAGNTIYF
TRBJ2-2,.,.,TRBV5-1,TGCGCCAGCAGCTTCACGTGGGAGAACACCGGGGAGCTGTTTTTT,CASSFTWENTGELFF
TRBJ1-2,.,.,TRBV12-3/TRBV12-4,TGTGCCAGCAGTTTAACAGTTGGTGGCTACACCTTC,CASSLTVGGYTF
TRBJ1-2,.,.,TRBV27,TGTGCCAGCAGTCCACAGGGAGGTTATGGCTACACCTTC,CASSPQGGYGYTF
TRBJ2-3,few,TRBD1,TRBV24-1,TGTGCCACCAGTGCTGGGACAGGGGGCGCAGATACGCAGTATTTT,CATSAGTGGADTQYF
TRBJ1-6,.,.,TRBV6-5,TGTGCCAGCACTTCGAGCTCCTATAATTCACCCCTCCACTTT,CASTSSSYNSPLHF
TRBJ2-5,.,.,TRBV5-1,TGCGCCAGCAGCTGGCCGGGACAAGAGACCCAGTACTTC,CASSWPGQETQYF
TRBJ2-7,.,.,TRBV4-3,TGCGCCAGCAGCCTAAGTAGGGACAAACGGTACGAGCAGTACTTC,CASSLSRDKRYEQYF
TRBJ2-1,.,.,TRBV4-1,TGCGCCAGCAGCCAAGGAGACGCGAGCTCCTACAATGAGCAGTTCTTC,CASSQGDASSYNEQFF
TRBJ2-3,once,.,TRBV6-5,TGTGCCTCCACCGCCGCTAGCTACACAGATACGCAGTATTTT,CASTAASYTDTQYF
TRBJ2-5,.,.,TRBV15,TGTGCCACCAGCAGAGATTCAGGTGGGGAGACCCAGTACTTC,CATSRDSGGETQYF
TRBJ2-2,.,.,TRBV7-2,TGTGCCAGCAGCTTAATGGGGCTCGTGGGGAACACCGGGGAGCTGTTTTTT,CASSLMGLVGNTGELFF
TRBJ2-5,.,.,TRBV19,TGTGCCACCTCATGGGCAGAGACCCAGTACTTC,CATSWAETQYF
TRBJ2-5,.,.,TRBV4-1,TGCGCCAGCAGCCAGGCGACAGAGGAAGAGACCCAGTACTTC,CASSQATEEETQYF
TRBJ1-3,few,.,TRBV7-2,TGTGCCAGCACCCTCTGGGCGGGGGCCTCTGGAAACACCATATATTTT,CASTLWAGASGNTIYF
TRBJ2-2,.,.,TRBV18,TGTGCCAGCTCACCACGGGTGGAGAACACCGGGGAGCTGTTTTTT,CASSPRVENTGELFF
TRBJ2-3,.,TRBD2,TRBV14,TGTGCCAGCAGCCCTCTAGCGGGGAAAAGCACAGATACGCAGTATTTT,CASSPLAGKSTDTQYF
TRBJ2-1,.,.,TRBV6-2/TRBV6-3,TGTGCCAGCAGTATGGCAATTTACAATGAGCAGTTCTTC,CASSMAIYNEQFF
TRBJ2-1,.,.,TRBV18,TGTGCCAGCTCACCGGGTCAGGCCCCAGGTGAGCAGTTCTTC,CASSPGQAPGEQFF
TRBJ1-1,.,.,TRBV12-3/TRBV12-4,TGTGCCAGCAGTCCGACAGGGAACACTGAAGCTTTCTTT,CASSPTGNTEAFF
TRBJ1-5,.,TRBD1,TRBV3-1/TRBV3-2,TGTGCCAGCAGCCAAGAAAGGCGCAGGGGGCGGGGCAATCAGCCCCAGCATTTT,CASSQERRRGRGNQPQHF
TRBJ1-3,.,.,TRBV3-1/TRBV3-2,TGTGCCAGCAGCCAAGATAAGGCAGGGGGAAACACCATATATTTT,CASSQDKAGGNTIYF
TRBJ2-7,.,.,TRBV15,TGTGCCACCAGCAGAGATCCCCCGTCGTACGAGCAGTACTTC,CATSRDPPSYEQYF
TRBJ1-1,once,.,TRBV11-2,TGTGCCAGCAGCTTAGGGGAGGGTAAAAGGGCAATGAACACTGAAGCTTTCTTT,CASSLGEGKRAMNTEAFF
TRBJ2-6,.,TRBD1,TRBV7-8,TGTGCCAGCAGCTTAGCGGACAGGGCGTACTCTGGGGCCAACGTCCTGACTTTC,CASSLADRAYSGANVLTF
TRBJ2-1,.,TRBD2,TRBV19,TGTGCCAGTAGTATATTGGGACTAGGTGGGAATGAGCAGTTCTTC,CASSILGLGGNEQFF
TRBJ2-1,.,TRBD2,TRBV7-6,TGTGCCAGCAGCTTGCCTAGCGGGGGGGACAATGAGCAGTTCTTC,CASSLPSGGDNEQFF
TRBJ1-1,.,.,TRBV29-1,TGCAGCGCCCAAACAAATCCTGAAGCTTTCTTT,CSAQTNPEAFF
TRBJ2-5,.,.,TRBV10-3,TGTGCCATCAGGGAGGACATGCGCCAAGAGACCCAGTACTTC,CAIREDMRQETQYF
TRBJ1-5,.,TRBD1,TRBV7-2,TGTGCCAGCAGCTATACCGGTACAGGGGAGGGGAATCAGCCCCAGCATTTT,CASSYTGTGEGNQPQHF
TRBJ1-4,.,TRBD1,TRBV3-1/TRBV3-2,TGTGCCAGCAGCCGCGTAGGGACAGGGGTTGAAAAACTGTTTTTT,CASSRVGTGVEKLFF
TRBJ1-6,.,.,TRBV19,TGTGCCAGTAGTATATCTATTTCCGGGACGGGAACACCCCTCCACTTT,CASSISISGTGTPLHF